This T cell receptor (beta chain) was recovered during a study of cytomegalovirus exposure and HLA in healthy donors. In the study overall: The approximately 120 validation repertoires were produced on the same platform as the roughly 660 repertoires of the first cohort. This was reported in a later analysis. Study observations and caveats: Through in vitro validation, a few CMV-associated chains were shown to be specific for CMV antigens. The dataset shows that most TCR sequences were rare, while some public TCRs occurred in many donors. Cytomegalovirus status, reportedly, was diagnosed with high specificity and sensitivity by the classifier.

A word on this clone: The antigen is undetermined.

Generated by immunoSEQ multiplex PCR, the TCRdb table keeps only in-frame clones and is missing some. The sample yields 150,000 to 180,000 clones, approximately 86% seen once. The sequencing input was PBMCs. This receptor was obtained from a man between 18 and 29 years old in good health and CMV-seropositive.

The CDR3 nucleotides are TGTGCCAGCAGCTTTATACAGGGAGACACTGAAGCTTTCTTT. Translation: CASSFIQGDTEAFF. This chain links TRBV7-9 with TRBJ1-1; the D gene is possibly TRBD1 (6 bases). CDR3 size: 14 residues. Trimming took off 3 bases at V and 3 bases at J, with 11 bases between the two ends. CDR1 SEHNR and CDR2 FQNEAQ come from the germline V gene (reference sequence).